This TCR beta chain was captured in a study of cytomegalovirus exposure and HLA in healthy donors. Germline V CDR1 and CDR2: GTSNPN, SVGIG (reference sequence). Trimming stripped 3 bases from V and 2 bases from J, with 13 bases between. This CDR3 is built from 14 residues. The PCR ran on 60 Vbeta and 13 Jbeta primers. Method: immunoSEQ multiplex PCR; TCRdb's copy keeps in-frame clones and lacks some. The sample totals about 140,000 clones. Sequenced input: PBMCs. V and J are TRBV30 and TRBJ2-5; D not resolved. This sequence originates from a male donor in good health and CMV-seronegative. In nucleotides, the CDR3 is TGTGCCTGGAGCGTGACAACCGTTCAAGAGACCCAGTACTTC. Translation gives CAWSVTTVQETQYF.